The clone carrying this TCR beta chain was recorded a few times. Its antigen is still unknown. The data belong to a study of beta chain features in type 1 diabetes. Whole-study results and caveats: Moderate but significant shortening of TCRB CDR3s was recorded in all four CD4+ subsets from Type 1 diabetes patients. PCR might preferentially amplify shorter templates, equally in patients and controls.

Germline CDR1 reads SGDLS; CDR2 reads YYNGEE. CDR3 length: 15 residues. Deletions cut 4 bases from V and 2 bases from J, with 15 bases between. Every isolated RNA sample was fully reverse transcribed, so sequencing captured expressed TCRB transcripts. TCRdb keeps only in-frame clones here, not all; method: immunoSEQ multiplex PCR. Of 95,000 to 150,000 clones listed, roughly 15% are singletons. It was via CD45RO/CCR7/CD25/CD127/CD95/CD27 that CD4+ naive, central memory, regulatory and stem cell-like memory cells were sorted. The receptor comes from a man younger than 40 with type 1 diabetes. This chain links TRBV9 with TRBJ2-5, with a possible D match to TRBD1 (7 bases). The sequenced sample consisted of central memory CD4+ T cells from blood. As DNA, the CDR3 is TGTGCCAGCAGCACTCCAGGGGGGTCACAAGAGACCCAGTACTTC. It encodes CASSTPGGSQETQYF.